Following are 15 T cell receptor beta chains from one sample sequenced in a study of T-cell reconstitution after alpha-beta-depleted transplantation in children. It was with unique molecular identifiers that the TCRbeta library was prepared. TCRdb re-analysed the PCR reads in MiXCR, keeping a single row per CDR3 protein. The data contain roughly 100,000 distinct CDR3 sequences, 7% to 9% of them singletons. The sample consisted of PBMCs from the stem cell graft donor, taken from the stem cell graft. Receptor source: a human donor who donated a stem cell graft to a child with congenital amegakaryocytic thrombocytopenia.

Ten or more counts support this clonotype. This chain connects TRBV20-1 to TRBJ1-4, with D maybe TRBD1 (5 bases). The CDR3 totals 15 residues. Trimming stripped 6 bases from V and 3 bases from J, with 17 bases between. Germline CDR1 DFQATT, CDR2 SNEGSKA (reference sequence). The DNA of the CDR3 is TGCAGTGCCAGCTCGGGGGGTTTAGCTAATGAAAAACTGTTTTTT. Protein: CSASSGGLANEKLFF.

This clonotype showed up many times. This rearrangement joins TRBV7-3 to TRBJ1-3; 7 bases agree with TRBD1. Looked up from germline, CDR1 is SGHTA and CDR2 is FQGTGA. Trimming removed 3 bases from V and 3 bases from J; junction bases left unmatched: 8. CDR3 length equals 16 residues. CDR3 sequence: CASSFTGTEFGNTIYF. The CDR3 coding sequence is TGTGCCAGCAGCTTCACCGGGACAGAGTTTGGAAACACCATATATTTT.

In this sample, this clonotype turned up a few times. The V and J genes are TRBV3-1 and TRBJ2-1, with 9 bases identical to TRBD2. The CDR3 sequence is 17 residues long. The J segment lost 3 bases and the V segment lost 5 bases, leaving 11 bases of the junction unmatched. CDR1 is LGHDT and CDR2 is YNNKEL in the germline V gene (reference sequence). The CDR3 DNA is TGTGCCAGCAGCAAAACGGCGGCTAGCGGGGACTACAATGAGCAGTTCTTC. Protein product: CASSKTAASGDYNEQFF.

This clonotype was observed at least ten times. The rearrangement uses TRBV7-9 and TRBJ2-3; maybe TRBD1 (6 bases). Deletions cut 5 bases from V and 5 bases from J, with 20 bases between. Germline CDR1 SEHNR, CDR2 FQNEAQ (reference sequence). This CDR3 is 16 amino acids long. Here the CDR3 reads CASSPEERTVGDTQYF. The CDR3 nucleotides are TGTGCCAGCAGCCCGGAAGAGAGGACAGTGGGAGATACGCAGTATTTT.

This clonotype was counted at least ten times. The chain links TRBV20-1 to TRBJ1-4, with D possibly being TRBD1 (6 bases). The germline CDR1 and CDR2 sequences are DFQATT and SNEGSKA (reference sequence). With 3 bases removed from V and 6 bases from J, the gap between germline ends came to 20 bases. The CDR3 runs 16 residues. The CDR3 DNA reads TGCAGTGCTAGCCCCGTTGGTGGGGGACAATATGAAAAACTGTTTTTT. Amino acid sequence: CSASPVGGGQYEKLFF.

The V call is TRBV3-1, the J call TRBJ1-2, with TRBD1 identical over 9 bases. Losses at the gene ends were 3 bases for V and 6 bases for J; bases not matched to a gene: 8. The CDR3 totals 15 residues. Germline V lookup: CDR1 LGHDT, CDR2 YNNKEL (reference sequence). The CDR3 bases are TGTGCCAGCAGCCAGATTTGGACAGGGGCGGATGGCTACACCTTC. Its protein is CASSQIWTGADGYTF.

This clonotype is judged medium-sized (0.01 to 0.1%). The J gene is TRBJ2-7, the V gene TRBV29-1, with D possibly TRBD1 on 6 matching bases. Germline V gives CDR1 SQVTM, CDR2 ANQGSEA. The V gene lost 5 bases and the J gene lost 2 bases, with 13 bases spanning the gap. This CDR3 is 13 amino acids long. The CDR3 DNA reads TGCAGCGTTTCTATGGACAGTCCCTACGAGCAGTACTTC. Its translation is CSVSMDSPYEQYF.

The sample holds many counts of this clonotype. This rearrangement joins TRBV4-1 to TRBJ1-6; unclear D gene. Germline V lookup: CDR1 MGHRA, CDR2 YSYEKL. The CDR3 runs 15 residues. V was cut by 0 bases and J by 7 bases, with 10 bases left in between. CDR3 loop: CASSQERGMNSPLHF. CDR3 in DNA: TGCGCCAGCAGCCAAGAAAGAGGGATGAATTCACCCCTCCACTTT.

The table lists this clonotype with many counts. The chain couples TRBV5-1 to TRBJ2-2; D is unclear. This CDR3 has 15 amino acids. Germline V gene lookup returns CDR1 SGHRS and CDR2 YFSETQ. V shed 0 bases and J shed 0 bases, with 6 bases lying between them. The CDR3 region is CASSLVGSNTGELFF. CDR3 nucleotides: TGCGCCAGCAGCTTGGTCGGTTCGAACACCGGGGAGCTGTTTTTT.

This clonotype was counted at least ten times. The chain couples TRBV3-1 to TRBJ1-1, with 7 bases aligning to TRBD1. Germline V gene data show CDR1 as LGHDT and CDR2 as YNNKEL (reference sequence). The V gene end was trimmed by 4 bases and the J gene end by 1 base; junction bases not matched to a gene: 9. The CDR3 is 16 residues long. CDR3: CASSLLPTGWNTEAFF. The CDR3 DNA is TGTGCCAGCAGCCTGCTCCCGACAGGGTGGAACACTGAAGCTTTCTTT.

This clonotype was seen repeatedly, ten times or more. The rearrangement links TRBV5-1 to TRBJ2-2; 8 bases are shared with TRBD1. This CDR3 region has 15 residues. Trimming removed 4 bases from V and 4 bases from J; junction bases left unmatched: 6. Germline CDR1 is SGHRS and CDR2 is YFSETQ. The chain's CDR3 is CASSRTGPVTGELFF. Here the CDR3 DNA reads TGCGCCAGCAGCCGGACAGGGCCGGTCACCGGGGAGCTGTTTTTT.

This clonotype was seen many times. This sequence joins TRBV11-3 and TRBJ2-5; D gene unclear. The CDR3 spans 15 residues. Germline lookup yields CDR1 SGHNT and CDR2 YENEEA. The germline V and J ends were trimmed by 1 base and 1 base, with 10 bases remaining between them. As DNA, the CDR3 is TGTGCCAGCAGCTTAGGTTCCAGGCCCCAAGAGACCCAGTACTTC. The encoded protein is CASSLGSRPQETQYF.

This clonotype showed up many times. V usage is TRBV20-1 and J usage is TRBJ2-7; 9 positions match TRBD1. The CDR3 is 13 residues long. Per germline, CDR1 DFQATT and CDR2 SNEGSKA (reference sequence). V gave up 2 bases and J gave up 6 bases; unmatched junction bases: 5. The DNA for the CDR3 is TGCAGTGCTAGAATTAGGGACAGGGCCGAGCAGTACTTC. Translating it yields CSARIRDRAEQYF.

This chain links TRBV10-3 with TRBJ2-2; 8 bases match TRBD2. The CDR3 has 15 residues. Germline V gives CDR1 ENHRY, CDR2 SYGVKD. V lost 6 bases, J lost 4 bases, and 7 bases stayed unmatched. For the CDR3, the DNA is TGTGCCATCAGGAGCGGGAGCGCGCTCACCGGGGAGCTGTTTTTT. Translated, it gives CAIRSGSALTGELFF.

This clonotype was detected ten times or more. This rearrangement joins TRBV5-1 to TRBJ2-7; D remains ambiguous. This CDR3 has 14 amino acids. Germline V gives CDR1 SGHRS, CDR2 YFSETQ. V was shortened by 1 base and J by 0 bases, with 8 bases between the two germline ends. The CDR3 loop is CASSLYSLSYEQYF. In DNA form, the CDR3 reads TGCGCCAGCAGCTTGTACTCCCTCTCCTACGAGCAGTACTTC.